These T cell receptor beta chains were read from a single sample in a study of spatial heterogeneity in lung cancer. TCRdb called the 5' RACE reads again in MiXCR, with one record for every CDR3 protein. Here the sample spans 9,500 to 11,000 distinct CDR3 sequences, around 22% being singletons. The sample consisted of PBMCs, taken at surgery. The receptors come from a female donor with early-stage non-small cell lung cancer. Both conserved end residues are part of each CDR3.

V: TRBV24-1; J: TRBJ2-5; CDR3: CATSQGLETQYF
V: TRBV11-2; J: TRBJ1-2; CDR3: CASSLDGDIGYTF
V: TRBV2; J: TRBJ2-7; CDR3: CASSEMGTGAYEQYF
V: TRBV7-2; J: TRBJ2-4; CDR3: CASSSLAGGGIQYF
V: TRBV29-1; J: TRBJ2-1; CDR3: CSVERENRGQFF
V: TRBV28; J: TRBJ2-3; CDR3: CASSKQTSPSTDTQYF
V: TRBV6-1; J: TRBJ1-4; CDR3: CASTYALGGLDEKLFF
V: TRBV7-9; J: TRBJ1-1; CDR3: CASSTGVTEAFF
V: TRBV10-3; J: TRBJ2-3; CDR3: CAIRTMGGTDTQYF
V: TRBV6-5; J: TRBJ2-5; CDR3: CASSYMETQYF
V: TRBV5-1; J: TRBJ2-1; CDR3: CASRSEQGLGQFF
V: TRBV18; J: TRBJ1-2; CDR3: CASSLGQGESYGYTF
V: TRBV20-1; J: TRBJ2-1; CDR3: CSAAPIDGSSYNEQFF
V: TRBV20-1; J: TRBJ1-2; CDR3: CSARDQKKGYTF
V: TRBV7-6; J: TRBJ2-2; CDR3: CASKRTGQNTGELFF
V: TRBV6-5; J: TRBJ2-3; CDR3: CASSRPGLTTDTQYF
V: TRBV7-2; J: TRBJ1-5; CDR3: CASSLVLWEGNQPQHF
V: TRBV27; J: TRBJ1-2; CDR3: CASSLSDAATYGYTF
V: TRBV14; J: TRBJ1-4; CDR3: CASSRRQGEWEKLFF
V: TRBV30; J: TRBJ2-2; CDR3: CAWRGLAVVGELFF
V: TRBV20-1; J: TRBJ2-5; CDR3: CSAREVQETQYF
V: TRBV13; J: TRBJ2-7; CDR3: CASSYEELVGPGEQYF
V: TRBV6-5; J: TRBJ2-7; CDR3: CASSLTLQGYEQYF
V: TRBV3-1; J: TRBJ1-1; CDR3: CASSQVSGGRGNTEAFF
V: TRBV5-1; J: TRBJ1-3; CDR3: CASSLEAFSGNTIYF
V: TRBV20-1; J: TRBJ2-1; CDR3: CSARDQRFDYNEQFF
V: TRBV30; J: TRBJ1-6; CDR3: CAWSDLENNSPLHF
V: TRBV19; J: TRBJ2-7; CDR3: CASSIFVGPYEQYF
V: TRBV28; J: TRBJ1-1; CDR3: CASPGTGNTEAFF
V: TRBV7-2; J: TRBJ2-1; CDR3: CASSGRLGAFGNEQFF
V: TRBV7-9; J: TRBJ2-7; CDR3: CASTSREEQYF
V: TRBV11-1; J: TRBJ2-1; CDR3: CASSLRLLRSEQFF
V: TRBV7-2; J: TRBJ1-3; CDR3: CASSLTGTGSSGNTIYF
V: TRBV28; J: TRBJ1-3; CDR3: CARSPGLVLSGNTIYF
V: TRBV18; J: TRBJ1-2; CDR3: CASSPPASPRGDGYTF
V: TRBV6-6; J: TRBJ2-1; CDR3: CASSPAPRRVAGGGEQFF
V: TRBV20-1; J: TRBJ2-7; CDR3: CSAFLGLAGGVSVQYF
V: TRBV7-6; J: TRBJ2-1; CDR3: CASSRGDSYNEQFF
V: TRBV20-1; J: TRBJ2-1; CDR3: CSARGILAGAHNEQFF
V: TRBV24-1; J: TRBJ1-6; CDR3: CATSDARPTGRNSPLHF
V: TRBV7-2; J: TRBJ1-1; CDR3: CASSVGQANTEAFF
V: TRBV19; J: TRBJ2-7; CDR3: CASGTSPNPPLEQYF
V: TRBV29-1; J: TRBJ2-7; CDR3: CSVEDESRLGEQYF
V: TRBV5-5; J: TRBJ1-1; CDR3: CASSLSGRPNTEAFF
V: TRBV6-1; J: TRBJ2-2; CDR3: CASTVGDAGELYF
V: TRBV14; J: TRBJ2-7; CDR3: CASSQDYRDYEQYF
V: TRBV20-1; J: TRBJ1-5; CDR3: CSAPIEGQDHQPQHF
V: TRBV7-2; J: TRBJ2-1; CDR3: CASSWGGVVEQFF
V: TRBV6-5; J: TRBJ2-2; CDR3: CASTQQGRDTGELFF
V: TRBV30; J: TRBJ2-3; CDR3: CAWGRGHQDTQYF